A single sample is the source of the 30 T cell receptor beta chains below, sequenced in a study of regulatory T cells in long-lasting Graves disease (dated by TCRdb to the early 2020s). The time point label corresponds to: newly diagnosed GD, antithyroid drugs for less than 3 months. RNA was extracted from PBMCs in TRIzol for both TCR sequencing and RNA sequencing. The method was multiplex PCR. The sequencer was an Illumina HiSeq 4000. iRepertoire HTBI primers and Arm-PCR amplification of CDR3 regions were used to construct TCR beta libraries. TCRdb passed the public sequencing reads through fastp at Q25 and MiXCR, retaining productive beta sequences. Rows are combined by CDR3 protein, so each entry shows the most common genes and DNA. The sample table shows about 450,000 distinct CDR3 sequences, and 16% are seen once. The ten largest clonotypes hold about 10% of the sample. The same data also contributed to another study, on T cells in Graves' hyperthyroidism and ophthalmopathy.

Sample: peripheral blood mononuclear cells (PBMCs), taken at new diagnosis, from a patient treated with antithyroid drugs. The receptors were gathered from a woman in her twenties or thirties with Graves disease. Donor details come from another sample of the same person, matched by shared clones.

This clonotype was found many times. The rearrangement joins TRBV18 to TRBJ1-1, with D perhaps TRBD1 (6 bases). CDR1 is KGHSH, CDR2 LQKENI, per germline. This CDR3 region has 14 residues. Between the trimmed V and J ends, which lost 5 bases and 1 base, there was a span of 11 bases. In DNA, the CDR3 is TGTGCCAGCTCAGTAACACAGGGGAACACTGAAGCTTTCTTT. It specifies CASSVTQGNTEAFF.

This chain connects TRBV4-1 to TRBJ1-2, with D perhaps matching TRBD1 (5 bases). The CDR3 has 16 residues. Germline CDR1 MGHRA, CDR2 YSYEKL. V lost 2 bases and J 8 bases, leaving 21 bases between the germline ends. CDR3 nucleotides: TGCGCCAGCAGCCAATCATTTATTCGGGGACCCGGAGGCTACACCTTC. Protein product: CASSQSFIRGPGGYTF.

This clonotype occurred a few times. CDR3 residues: CSVEGGLARRAQYF. Here the CDR3 DNA reads TGCAGCGTTGAAGGGGGACTAGCTCGGCGGGCCCAGTACTTC. The chain uses TRBV29-1 and TRBJ2-5; 9 nucleotides match TRBD2. The CDR3 sequence is 14 residues long. Germline assignment: CDR1 SQVTM and CDR2 ANQGSEA. Unmatched junction bases numbered 9, after V lost 1 base and J lost 9 bases. The entire variable domain, with the rest obtained from reference TRBV29-1 and TRBJ2-5, is as follows: SAVISQKPSRDICQRGTSLTIQCQVDSQVTMMFWYRQQPGQSLTLIATANQGSEATYESGFVIDKFPISRPNLTFSTLTVSNMSPEDSSIYLCSVEGGLARRAQYFGPGTRLLVL.

This sequence joins TRBV27 and TRBJ1-4; 9 bases align to TRBD1. CDR1 and CDR2 from the germline V gene are MNHEY and SMNVEV (reference sequence). With 6 bases clipped from V and 7 bases from J, the junction kept 12 bases outside the gene matches. There are 16 residues in the CDR3. The CDR3 sequence is CASSRTTGGKPEKLFF. DNA for the CDR3: TGTGCCAGCAGCCGGACTACAGGGGGCAAACCTGAAAAACTGTTTTTT.

This clonotype was observed at least ten times. The chain is built from TRBV7-9 and TRBJ2-1; D may be TRBD1 (5 bases). The germline CDR1 and CDR2 sequences are SEHNR and FQNEAQ (reference sequence). V was cut by 1 base and J by 2 bases, with 9 bases left in between. The CDR3 runs to 15 residues. The CDR3 reads CASSLDAGPYNEQFF. CDR3 nucleotides: TGTGCCAGCAGCTTAGATGCAGGGCCCTACAATGAGCAGTTCTTC.

This clonotype was counted many times. This chain connects TRBV6-1 to TRBJ1-1, with 7 nucleotides matching TRBD1. CDR3 size: 13 residues. J lost 6 bases, V lost 3 bases, and 4 bases had no gene match. Germline assignment: CDR1 MNHNS and CDR2 SASEGT. For the CDR3, the DNA is TGTGCCAGCAGTGATGGACAGGCGCCTGAAGCTTTCTTT. It encodes CASSDGQAPEAFF.

The CDR3 here is CSAGGRTTTYEQYF. The CDR3 nucleotides are TGCAGTGCCGGGGGGCGGACAACCACCTACGAGCAGTACTTC. The chain recombines TRBV20-1 with TRBJ2-7; tentatively, D is TRBD2 (7 bases). Trimming removed 6 bases at V and 2 bases at J, with 17 bases between. The germline CDR1 and CDR2 sequences are DFQATT and SNEGSKA (reference sequence). The CDR3 covers 14 residues.

Note on this clonotype: Being one base from a much bigger clone, this may be a read error. The genes are TRBV12-3 or TRBV12-4 and TRBJ2-1, with a possible D match to TRBD2 (6 bases). The ends were cut back, 5 bases at V and 10 bases at J, with 21 bases in the middle. This CDR3 comprises 15 residues. The CDR3 nucleotides read TGTGCCAGCAGTCCGCGGGGACGACACGACTACGAGCAGTTCTTC. It translates to CASSPRGRHDYEQFF.

The DNA of the CDR3 is TGCGCCAGCAGCCAAGATCCAGGGGGTGACACCGGGGAGCTGTTTTTT. Residues: CASSQDPGGDTGELFF. The V gene is TRBV4-3, the J gene TRBJ2-2; 7 bases are a match to TRBD1. V lost 0 bases and J lost 3; bases outside the gene matches: 4. The germline gives CDR1 LGHNA, CDR2 YSLEER. The CDR3 extends over 16 amino acids.

CDR3 sequence reads: CASSKPARGGISYEQYF. CDR3 DNA: TGTGCCAGCAGTAAACCCGCTAGGGGAGGGATCTCCTACGAGCAGTACTTC. The chain uses TRBV6-1 and TRBJ2-7, with 7 positions matching TRBD2. This CDR3 is 17 amino acids long. Germline-derived CDR1 and CDR2 are MNHNS and SASEGT. The junction had 13 bases not matched to a gene; V was cut back by 5 bases and J by 0 bases.

Points on this clonotype: Just one base apart from a much larger clone, this may be a read error. The CDR3 carries no conserved terminal phenylalanine or tryptophan, so it likely arises from a read error. The chain couples TRBV12-3 or TRBV12-4 to TRBJ2-5; D is possibly TRBD2 (5 bases). V gave up 1 base and J gave up 7 bases, with 10 bases separating them. The length of the CDR3 is 13 residues. This chain's CDR3 is CASSLGRRGTQYS. The CDR3 DNA is TGTGCCAGCAGTTTAGGGCGCCGGGGGACCCAGTACTCC.

At least ten counts were recorded for this clonotype. A read error may produce the germline difference seen at one junction end. CDR3 region: CASRSEGSYNEQFF. Here the CDR3 DNA reads TGTGCCAGTAGAAGCGAGGGGTCCTACAATGAGCAGTTCTTC. J is TRBJ2-1 and V is TRBV5-1; D is tentatively TRBD1 or TRBD2 (5 bases each). Per the germline V gene, CDR1 is SGHRS and CDR2 is YFSETQ. This CDR3 is built from 14 residues.

This clonotype occurred a few times. This chain joins TRBV7-3 and TRBJ2-7; the match to TRBD1 covers 9 bases. This CDR3 comprises 15 residues. Germline CDR1 is SGHTA and CDR2 is FQGTGA. V lost 4 bases, J lost 4 bases, and 8 bases stayed unmatched. CDR3 bases: TGTGCCAGCAGCTGGGGTCCGGGACAGGGATACGAGCAGTACTTC. This encodes CASSWGPGQGYEQYF.

This clonotype was detected many times. The CDR3, as DNA: TGTGCCAGCAGTTTACTTAATCAGCCCCAGCATTTT. It yields the protein CASSLLNQPQHF. V is TRBV28 and J is TRBJ1-5; no clear D. V dropped 2 bases and J dropped 4 bases, with 3 bases sitting between them. The germline CDR1 and CDR2 sequences are MDHEN and SYDVKM. CDR3 size: 12 residues.

As to this clonotype: Just one base apart from a much larger clone, this may be a read error. J is TRBJ2-7 and V is TRBV5-5, with 7 bases aligning to TRBD1. The CDR3 has 14 residues. CDR1 is SGHKS, CDR2 YYEKEE, per germline (reference sequence). The CDR3 DNA reads TGCGCCGGCAGCACTGGACAGGAGGCCTACGAGCAGTACTTC. This translates into CAGSTGQEAYEQYF.

At least ten counts were recorded for this clonotype. V usage is TRBV27 and J usage is TRBJ2-1; 10 nucleotides line up with TRBD2. Per the germline V gene, CDR1 is MNHEY and CDR2 is SMNVEV (reference sequence). This CDR3 has 15 residues. Trimming at V came to 3 bases and at J to 9 bases, leaving 8 bases not matched to a gene. The CDR3 region is CASSLASGSVGEQFF. CDR3 bases: TGTGCCAGCAGTTTGGCTAGCGGGAGCGTGGGTGAGCAGTTCTTC.

This clonotype was seen repeatedly, ten times or more. The J gene is TRBJ1-2, the V gene TRBV27, with D tentatively TRBD1 (6 bases). The V and J ends lost 5 bases and 5 bases respectively, with 24 bases between them. Germline loops: CDR1 MNHEY, CDR2 SMNVEV (reference sequence). The CDR3 sequence is 17 residues long. Here the CDR3 reads CASSTRTTTGVQYGYTF. The CDR3 DNA sequence: TGTGCCAGCAGTACGAGAACTACGACAGGAGTCCAGTATGGCTACACCTTC.

This clonotype was detected a few times. V gene TRBV7-2 combines with J gene TRBJ2-5; 8 bases are a match to TRBD2. This CDR3 is built from 16 residues. Looked up from germline, CDR1 is SGHTA and CDR2 is FQGNSA. After removal of 2 bases from V and 4 bases from J, the junction contained 9 bases not matched to a gene. The CDR3 is CASSLRGGRVAETQYF. In DNA form, the CDR3 reads TGTGCCAGCAGCTTACGGGGGGGGCGGGTGGCAGAGACCCAGTACTTC.

With respect to this clonotype: A far larger clone is only one base removed, so a read error is likely. J is TRBJ2-5 and V is TRBV2; 8 bases agree with TRBD1. The CDR3 runs 13 residues. CDR1 is SNHLY, CDR2 FYNNEI, per germline. The junction had 11 bases not matched to a gene; V was cut back by 6 bases and J by 11 bases. In nucleotides, the CDR3 is TGTGCCAGCAGGAGGGACAGGCGCGATGAGCAGTACTTC. It yields the protein CASRRDRRDEQYF.

This clonotype was counted ten times or more. The rearrangement uses TRBV6-2 or TRBV6-3 and TRBJ1-2, with TRBD1 matching 9 bases. The CDR3 consists of 15 residues. Germline V gives CDR1 MNHEY, CDR2 SVGEGT. The ends lost 6 bases at V and 6 bases at J; junction bases unmatched: 11. The chain's CDR3 is CASSPETGGRNGYTF. The CDR3 DNA sequence: TGTGCCAGCAGCCCCGAAACAGGGGGCCGGAATGGCTACACCTTC.

This clonotype has only a few counts. The V call is TRBV7-8, the J call TRBJ2-1, with 7 bases identical to TRBD2. The CDR3 contains 14 residues. The trim removed 5 bases at V and 7 bases at J, leaving 8 bases unmatched. The germline CDR1 and CDR2 sequences are SGHVS and FQNEAQ. The CDR3 protein is CASSPRTSSNEQFF. The CDR3 DNA follows: TGTGCCAGCAGCCCCCGGACTAGTAGTAATGAGCAGTTCTTC.

This clonotype was counted a few times. This chain connects TRBV19 to TRBJ2-7; D may be TRBD1 or TRBD2 (5 bases each). The germline gives CDR1 LNHDA, CDR2 SQIVND (reference sequence). The CDR3 is 15 residues long. Trimming took 5 bases from V and 3 from J, leaving 17 bases between them. CDR3 DNA: TGTGCCAGTAGTCAAAACCGGGACGGCCACTACGAGCAGTACTTC. Protein product: CASSQNRDGHYEQYF.

The chain uses TRBV20-1 and TRBJ2-1; 10 bases are a match to TRBD2. Germline CDR1 DFQATT, CDR2 SNEGSKA (reference sequence). Germline trimming cut 3 bases from V and 5 bases from J; bases unmatched to any gene: 4. The CDR3 contains 14 residues. CDR3 sequence: CSARPGTSDNEQFF. CDR3 nucleotides: TGCAGTGCTAGGCCCGGGACTAGCGACAATGAGCAGTTCTTC.

In this sample, this clonotype turned up a few times. The V and J genes are TRBV7-9 and TRBJ1-1; no clear D. Germline values: CDR1 SEHNR, CDR2 FQNEAQ (reference sequence). The CDR3 has 17 residues. Trimming shortened V by 2 bases and J by 5 bases, and 21 bases separated the two germline ends. The CDR3 DNA reads TGTGCCAGCAGCTTAACGGGGAGCCCACACTCCCTAACTGAAGCTTTCTTT. Its translation: CASSLTGSPHSLTEAFF.

The genes are TRBV20-1 and TRBJ2-1, with D perhaps matching TRBD2 (5 bases). This CDR3 is built from 14 residues. The germline gives CDR1 DFQATT, CDR2 SNEGSKA (reference sequence). V dropped 5 bases and J dropped 3 bases, with 14 bases sitting between them. The CDR3 reads CSARKGDDYNEQFF. Written as DNA, the CDR3 is TGCAGTGCTCGCAAGGGAGACGACTACAATGAGCAGTTCTTC.

This clonotype was counted many times. The chain has TRBV12-3 or TRBV12-4 and TRBJ2-2, with D possibly being TRBD1 (5 bases). Trimming pared 3 bases from V and 0 bases from J, leaving 17 bases between. The CDR3 covers 18 residues. The CDR3 reads CASSLGQGMGPNTGELFF. The CDR3 DNA reads TGTGCCAGCAGTTTGGGCCAGGGCATGGGGCCGAACACCGGGGAGCTGTTTTTT.

This clonotype has only a few counts. One base away lies a much larger clone, so this may be a sequencing read error. V gene TRBV20-1 combines with J gene TRBJ2-1; the D is unclear. Germline V lookup: CDR1 DFQATT, CDR2 SNEGSKA (reference sequence). This CDR3 contains 13 residues. CDR3 sequence: CSARESPYNEQLF. CDR3 DNA: TGCAGTGCTAGAGAGTCTCCTTACAATGAGCAGCTCTTC.

This clonotype has a count of ten or more. The rearrangement uses TRBV30 and TRBJ1-2; D gene uncertain. Germline-derived CDR1 and CDR2 are GTSNPN and SVGIG (reference sequence). CDR3 length equals 13 residues. With 3 bases removed from V and 0 bases from J, the gap between germline ends came to 8 bases. Here the CDR3 reads CAWRIRANYGYTF. DNA of the CDR3: TGTGCCTGGAGGATAAGAGCTAACTATGGCTACACCTTC.

This clonotype was detected only a few times. The rearrangement links TRBV6-2 or TRBV6-3 to TRBJ1-6; a possible D gene is TRBD1 (6 bases). Germline V gene data show CDR1 as MNHEY and CDR2 as SVGEGT. V was trimmed by 2 bases and J by 6 bases, leaving 14 bases between them. CDR3 length: 16 amino acids. In nucleotides, the CDR3 is TGTGCCAGCAGTTACCTGACAGGCCTTTCTAATTCACCCCTCCACTTT. Residues: CASSYLTGLSNSPLHF.

This chain uses TRBV20-1 with TRBJ1-1; 8 bases fit TRBD1. Germline V gene data show CDR1 as DFQATT and CDR2 as SNEGSKA (reference sequence). This CDR3 region has 14 residues. J gave up 2 bases and V 4 bases, and 6 bases lay outside the gene matches. In nucleotides, the CDR3 is TGCAGTGCTAATTATGGGACAGGTAACACTGAAGCTTTCTTT. It codes for CSANYGTGNTEAFF.